What follows are 27 T cell receptor beta chains derived from one specimen sequenced in a study of T cell repertoires in cytomegalovirus infection. TCRdb re-analysed the reads in MiXCR, keeping a single row per CDR3 protein. Among 450,000 to 550,000 distinct CDR3 sequences listed, 16% were seen once. Sample: CD8+ T cells from PBMCs. The receptor set was obtained from a human donor in good health (CMV status not recorded). Some clones in this sample may be carry-over from other donors' samples.

The rearrangement links TRBV19 to TRBJ2-7, with 8 bases lining up with TRBD1. Germline V lookup: CDR1 LNHDA, CDR2 SQIVND (reference sequence). The CDR3 has 15 residues. V was clipped by 3 bases and J by 5 bases; unmatched bases: 9. CDR3 amino acids: CASSIPDREIHEQYF. The CDR3, as DNA: TGTGCCAGTAGTATCCCGGACAGGGAGATCCACGAGCAGTACTTC. Complete variable domain (other parts from reference TRBV19 and TRBJ2-7): DGGITQSPKYLFRKEGQNVTLSCEQNLNHDAMYWYRQDPGQGLRLIYYSQIVNDFQKGDIAEGYSVSREKKESFPLTVTSAQKNPTAFYLCASSIPDREIHEQYFGPGTRLTVT.

This rearrangement joins TRBV9 to TRBJ2-7; no clear D. V shed 0 bases and J shed 1 base, with 8 bases lying between them. Germline V gene sequence: CDR1 SGDLS, CDR2 YYNGEE. CDR3 length equals 14 residues. The CDR3 DNA reads TGTGCCAGCAGCGTAGACCCAAATTCCTACGAGCAGTACTTC. Translating gives CASSVDPNSYEQYF.

This clonotype was detected only a few times. The V gene is TRBV5-1, the J gene TRBJ2-1; 9 bases map to TRBD1. Germline CDR1 reads SGHRS; CDR2 reads YFSETQ. This CDR3 has 16 residues. Germline trimming cut 1 base from V and 0 bases from J; bases unmatched to any gene: 2. The CDR3 DNA follows: TGCGCCAGCAGCTTGCGGGACAGGGTCTCCTACAATGAGCAGTTCTTC. Its translation is CASSLRDRVSYNEQFF.

This clonotype was recorded a few times. The V call is TRBV20-1, the J call TRBJ2-7, with TRBD2 matching 7 bases. The germline gives CDR1 DFQATT, CDR2 SNEGSKA (reference sequence). V lost 4 bases to trimming and J lost 1 base; unmatched junction nucleotides: 7. This CDR3 has 14 amino acids. The CDR3 spells CSAIGGDGSYEQYF. CDR3 sequence (DNA): TGCAGTGCTATTGGGGGGGACGGGTCCTACGAGCAGTACTTC.

This clonotype was observed at least ten times. The chain combines TRBV7-8 with TRBJ1-2, with D possibly TRBD1 on 6 matching bases. Looked up from germline, CDR1 is SGHVS and CDR2 is FQNEAQ. CDR3 size: 15 residues. Trimming removed 1 base from V and 5 bases from J, with 14 bases in between. Here the CDR3 DNA reads TGTGCCAGCAGCTTAGAGGCGGGGGGGCCTTATGGCTACACCTTC. Translated: CASSLEAGGPYGYTF. The entire variable domain, with the rest obtained from reference TRBV7-8 and TRBJ1-2, is as follows: GAGVSQSPRYKVAKRGQDVALRCDPISGHVSLFWYQQALGQGPEFLTYFQNEAQLDKSGLPSDRFFAERPEGSVSTLKIQRTQQEDSAVYLCASSLEAGGPYGYTFGSGTRLTVV.

Comment on this clonotype: Because it lacks the conserved phenylalanine or tryptophan at the end, this CDR3 is likely a read error. The chain recombines TRBV4-2 with TRBJ2-1, with a tentative D call TRBD1 (6 bases). Trimming pared 4 bases from V and 4 bases from J, leaving 8 bases between. The CDR3 runs 13 residues. Looked up from germline, CDR1 is LGHNA and CDR2 is YNFKEQ. Here the CDR3 DNA reads TGTGCCAGCAGCCGAGACAGGTACAATGAGCAGTTCTTA. Its translation: CASSRDRYNEQFL.

This clonotype has at least ten counts. V usage is TRBV11-2 and J usage is TRBJ2-1, with 8 positions matching TRBD1. Germline V lookup: CDR1 SGHAT, CDR2 FQNNGV. Trimming removed 0 bases from V and 4 bases from J; junction bases left unmatched: 5. This CDR3 is 16 amino acids long. The CDR3 DNA follows: TGTGCCAGCAGCTTAGATCCTTGGACAGGGTACAATGAGCAGTTCTTC. Translating gives CASSLDPWTGYNEQFF.

This clonotype was found a few times. V usage is TRBV10-3 and J usage is TRBJ1-4; D ambiguous. The CDR3 totals 13 residues. CDR1 is ENHRY, CDR2 SYGVKD, per germline. V lost 5 bases and J lost 3, with 7 bases in between. CDR3: CAISPSANEKLFF. The CDR3 coding sequence is TGTGCCATCAGTCCTTCGGCTAATGAAAAACTGTTTTTT.

The J gene is TRBJ2-2, the V gene TRBV24-1; no reliable D call. The CDR3 sequence is 11 residues long. V lost 6 bases, J lost 6 bases, and 4 bases lay in between. In germline, CDR1 is KGHDR, CDR2 SFDVKD. CDR3 amino acids: CATSYSGELFF. CDR3 in DNA: TGTGCCACCAGTTATTCCGGGGAGCTGTTTTTT.

The V gene is TRBV14, the J gene TRBJ2-7; perhaps D is TRBD1 or TRBD2 (5 bases each). Germline V CDR1 and CDR2: SGHDN, FVKESK. Trimming took 2 bases from V and 6 from J, leaving 17 bases between them. The CDR3 has 15 residues. CDR3 DNA: TGTGCCAGCAGCCAAACCCGGGACCCCTTTTCCGAGCAGTACTTC. Amino acid sequence: CASSQTRDPFSEQYF.

The rearrangement joins TRBV28 to TRBJ1-2, with D tentatively TRBD1 (6 bases). Germline CDR1 reads MDHEN; CDR2 reads SYDVKM. Trimming pared 4 bases from V and 2 bases from J, leaving 14 bases between. The CDR3 sequence is 15 residues long. This chain's CDR3 is CASSSLPTGNYGYTF. The DNA of the CDR3 is TGTGCCAGCAGTTCCCTCCCGACAGGCAACTATGGCTACACCTTC.

This clonotype was counted many times. This rearrangement joins TRBV11-1 to TRBJ1-1; perhaps TRBD1 as D (5 bases). The ends were cut back, 4 bases at V and 3 bases at J, with 12 bases in the middle. Germline CDR1 reads SGHAT; CDR2 reads FQDESV (reference sequence). The CDR3 runs to 14 residues. The CDR3 sequence: CASSWGLGDTEAFF. The CDR3 DNA reads as TGTGCCAGCAGCTGGGGACTGGGGGACACTGAAGCTTTCTTT.

Regarding this clonotype: A read error is likely, as this CDR3 ends without the conserved phenylalanine or tryptophan. J is TRBJ1-5 and V is TRBV7-2; D gene ambiguous. The CDR3 is 18 amino acids. Trimming removed 2 bases at V and 7 bases at J, with 24 bases between. From germline, CDR1 is SGHTA and CDR2 FQGNSA. The CDR3 loop reads CASSLYLISASPLQPQHY. The CDR3 coding sequence is TGTGCCAGCAGCTTATACCTTATTTCGGCATCCCCGTTGCAGCCCCAGCATTAT.

This chain connects TRBV2 to TRBJ2-7; possibly TRBD1 or TRBD2 for D (6 bases each). V gave up 0 bases and J gave up 0 bases, with 15 bases separating them. The length of the CDR3 is 17 residues. CDR1 SNHLY and CDR2 FYNNEI come from the germline V gene. The CDR3 sequence: CASSEALRGALSYEQYF. The CDR3 bases are TGTGCCAGCAGTGAAGCGCTTAGGGGGGCCCTCTCCTACGAGCAGTACTTC.

This chain links TRBV6-4 with TRBJ2-1; D tentatively fits TRBD1 or TRBD2 (6 bases each). The CDR3 extends over 15 amino acids. The V gene's germline CDR1 is MRHNA and CDR2 SNTAGT. Trimming cost V 5 bases and J 7 bases, with 18 bases left between them. CDR3 loop: CASSWGPGVGNEQFF. The CDR3 nucleotides read TGTGCCAGCAGTTGGGGGCCGGGGGTAGGGAATGAGCAGTTCTTC.

Only a few counts were recorded for this clonotype. V and J are TRBV25-1 and TRBJ1-1; maybe TRBD1 (5 bases). This CDR3 is built from 13 residues. Germline CDR1 and CDR2: MGHDK and SYGVNS. The V end lost 0 bases, the J end lost 7 bases, and 9 bases lay between the germline ends. CDR3 protein: CASSEYRVSEAFF. DNA for the CDR3: TGTGCCAGCAGTGAATACAGGGTGAGTGAAGCTTTCTTT.

The V call is TRBV27, the J call TRBJ1-1; the D is unclear. The CDR3 loop spans 13 amino acids. CDR1 and CDR2 (germline): MNHEY, SMNVEV (reference sequence). Trimming took off 5 bases at V and 2 bases at J, with 9 bases between the two ends. CDR3 DNA: TGTGCCAGCAGTCCGGGGAGTAACACTGAAGCTTTCTTT. It translates to CASSPGSNTEAFF.

This clonotype was detected ten times or more. This chain uses TRBV7-8 with TRBJ2-7; D is uncertain. This CDR3 region has 12 residues. Per germline, CDR1 SGHVS and CDR2 FQNEAQ. The V end lost 3 bases, the J end lost 3 bases, and 6 bases lay between the germline ends. DNA for the CDR3: TGTGCCAGCAGCTTCAGGAACTACGAGCAGTACTTC. Encoded protein: CASSFRNYEQYF. The whole variable domain, filled in from reference TRBV7-8 and TRBJ2-7, reads GAGVSQSPRYKVAKRGQDVALRCDPISGHVSLFWYQQALGQGPEFLTYFQNEAQLDKSGLPSDRFFAERPEGSVSTLKIQRTQQEDSAVYLCASSFRNYEQYFGPGTRLTVT.

This clonotype was counted ten times or more. The rearrangement links TRBV6-2 or TRBV6-3 to TRBJ2-5; 10 nucleotides agree with TRBD2. V dropped 6 bases and J dropped 5; count of bases not matched to a gene: 9. The CDR3 loop spans 15 amino acids. Germline V gene data show CDR1 as MNHEY and CDR2 as SVGEGT. The DNA for the CDR3 is TGTGCCAGCAGGAGCGAGCGGGGGGGCCCGGAGACCCAGTACTTC. It yields the protein CASRSERGGPETQYF.

The chain links TRBV28 to TRBJ2-5; the D is unclear. The CDR3 is 12 residues long. V was clipped by 5 bases and J by 9 bases, with 13 bases between them. Germline V gene sequence: CDR1 MDHEN, CDR2 SYDVKM. CDR3 DNA: TGTGCCAGCAGTCCCTCGAGGCGAGCCCAGTACTTC. This gives the protein CASSPSRRAQYF.

This clonotype was counted between two and nine times. The chain links TRBV12-3 or TRBV12-4 to TRBJ1-5, with 7 bases lining up with TRBD1. V shed 5 bases and J 5 bases; nucleotides not matched to a gene: 6. The CDR3 is 14 amino acids. The CDR3 nucleotides read TGTGCCAGCAGTCACACAGGGGTGTATCAGCCCCAGCATTTT. It encodes CASSHTGVYQPQHF.

This clonotype has at least ten counts. This chain connects TRBV5-6 to TRBJ2-5, with 8 bases aligning to TRBD2. The CDR3 sequence is 16 residues long. After removal of 0 bases from V and 3 bases from J, the junction contained 7 bases not matched to a gene. Germline loops: CDR1 SGHDT, CDR2 YYEEEE. The CDR3 region has the DNA TGTGCCAGCAGCTTGGTGCGGGGGGCGGTCAAAGAGACCCAGTACTTC. Its translation is CASSLVRGAVKETQYF. Full variable domain (rest looked up from reference TRBV5-6 and TRBJ2-5): DAGVTQSPTHLIKTRGQQVTLRCSPKSGHDTVSWYQQALGQGPQFIFQYYEEEERQRGNFPDRFSGHQFPNYSSELNVNALLLGDSALYLCASSLVRGAVKETQYFGPGTRLLVL.

DNA for the CDR3: TGTGCCAGCAGCTCAAGACCCCAAGATACGCAGTATTTT. This gives the protein CASSSRPQDTQYF. The V call is TRBV27, the J call TRBJ2-3; D is unclear. The germline V and J ends were trimmed by 6 bases and 5 bases, with 12 bases remaining between them. The CDR3 is made up of 13 amino acids. CDR1 and CDR2 from the germline V gene are MNHEY and SMNVEV (reference sequence).

This clonotype was counted between two and nine times. The J gene is TRBJ1-5, the V gene TRBV9; the D is unclear. Germline CDR1 reads SGDLS; CDR2 reads YYNGEE. The V end lost 0 bases, the J end lost 6 bases, and 7 bases lay between the germline ends. The CDR3 spans 13 residues. The CDR3 is CASSVASGQPQHF. DNA of the CDR3: TGTGCCAGCAGCGTAGCTTCGGGTCAGCCCCAGCATTTT.

The sample holds many counts of this clonotype. J is TRBJ2-1 and V is TRBV4-2, with a possible D match to TRBD2 (5 bases). The germline V gene encodes CDR1 LGHNA and CDR2 YNFKEQ. V was clipped by 0 bases and J by 6 bases, with 9 bases between them. This CDR3 is built from 14 residues. As DNA, the CDR3 is TGTGCCAGCAGCCAAGAGGGAGATGGCAATGAGCAGTTCTTC. Protein sequence: CASSQEGDGNEQFF.

This clonotype was seen repeatedly, ten times or more. For the CDR3, the DNA is TGTGAGTCGGAGGAGTACGAGCAGTACTTC. Translated: CESEEYEQYF. The rearrangement uses TRBV7-7 and TRBJ2-7; possible D gene TRBD2, 5 bases. The CDR3 totals 10 residues. Germline loops: CDR1 SSHAT, CDR2 FNYEAQ (reference sequence).

This CDR3 reads CASSLVASGANVLTF. In DNA, the CDR3 is TGCGCCAGCAGCTTGGTTGCATCTGGGGCCAACGTCCTGACTTTC. The chain links TRBV5-1 to TRBJ2-6; D unclear. V was pared by 0 bases and J by 1 base, with 5 bases between. CDR1 is SGHRS and CDR2 is YFSETQ in the germline V gene. CDR3 length: 15 residues.